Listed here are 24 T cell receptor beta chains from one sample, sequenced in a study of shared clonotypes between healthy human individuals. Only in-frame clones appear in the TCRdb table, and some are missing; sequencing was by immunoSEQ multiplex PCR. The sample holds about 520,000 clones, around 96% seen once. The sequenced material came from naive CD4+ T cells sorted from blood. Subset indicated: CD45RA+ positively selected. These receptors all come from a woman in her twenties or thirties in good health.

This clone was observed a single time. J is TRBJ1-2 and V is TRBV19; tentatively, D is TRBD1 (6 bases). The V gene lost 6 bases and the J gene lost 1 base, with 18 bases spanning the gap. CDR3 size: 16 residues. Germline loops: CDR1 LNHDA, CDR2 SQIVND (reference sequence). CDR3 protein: CASSQITGHFNYGYTF. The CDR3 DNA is TGTGCCAGTAGCCAAATAACAGGGCATTTTAACTATGGCTACACCTTC.

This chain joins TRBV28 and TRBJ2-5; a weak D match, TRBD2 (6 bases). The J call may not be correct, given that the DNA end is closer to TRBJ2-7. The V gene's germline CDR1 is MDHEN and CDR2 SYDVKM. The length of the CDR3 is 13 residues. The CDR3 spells CASSAGPMYEQYF. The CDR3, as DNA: TGTGCCAGCAGTGCGGGGCCAATGTACGAGCAGTACTTC.

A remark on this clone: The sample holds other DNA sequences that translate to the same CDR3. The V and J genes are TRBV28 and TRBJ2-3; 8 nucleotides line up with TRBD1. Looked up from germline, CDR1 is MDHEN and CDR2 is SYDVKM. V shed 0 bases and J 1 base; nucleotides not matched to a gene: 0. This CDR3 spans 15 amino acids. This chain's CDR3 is CASSLWGQGTDTQYF. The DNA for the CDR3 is TGTGCCAGCAGTTTATGGGGACAGGGCACAGATACGCAGTATTTT.

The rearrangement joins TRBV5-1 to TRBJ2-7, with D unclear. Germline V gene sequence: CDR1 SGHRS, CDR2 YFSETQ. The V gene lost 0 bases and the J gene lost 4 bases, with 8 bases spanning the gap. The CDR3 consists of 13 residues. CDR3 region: CASSLVGLYEQYF. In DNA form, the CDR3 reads TGCGCCAGCAGCTTGGTTGGATTATACGAGCAGTACTTC.

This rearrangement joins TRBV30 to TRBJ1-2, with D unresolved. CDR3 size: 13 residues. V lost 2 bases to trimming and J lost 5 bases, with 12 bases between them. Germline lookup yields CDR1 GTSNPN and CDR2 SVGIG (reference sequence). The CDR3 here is CAWSPRAAYGYTF. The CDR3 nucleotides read TGTGCCTGGAGTCCCCGGGCCGCGTATGGCTACACCTTC.

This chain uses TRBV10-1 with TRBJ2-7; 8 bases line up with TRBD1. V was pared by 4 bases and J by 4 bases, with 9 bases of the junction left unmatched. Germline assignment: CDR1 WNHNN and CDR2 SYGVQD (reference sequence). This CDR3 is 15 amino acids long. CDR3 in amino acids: CASSVRETGAYEQYF. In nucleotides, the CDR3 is TGCGCCAGCAGTGTCCGAGAGACAGGGGCGTACGAGCAGTACTTC.

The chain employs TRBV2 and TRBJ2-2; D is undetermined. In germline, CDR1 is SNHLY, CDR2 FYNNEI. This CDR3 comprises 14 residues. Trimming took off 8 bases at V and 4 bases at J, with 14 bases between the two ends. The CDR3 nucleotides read TGTGCCAGCGCGCCTACAGTACGCACCGGGGAGCTGTTTTTT. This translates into CASAPTVRTGELFF.

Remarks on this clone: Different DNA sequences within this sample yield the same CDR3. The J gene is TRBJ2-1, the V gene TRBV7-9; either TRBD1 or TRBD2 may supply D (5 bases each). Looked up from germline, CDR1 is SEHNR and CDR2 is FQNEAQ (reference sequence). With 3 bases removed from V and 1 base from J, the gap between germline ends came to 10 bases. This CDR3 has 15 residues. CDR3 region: CASSLRGTSYNEQFF. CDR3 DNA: TGTGCCAGCAGCTTGAGGGGAACATCCTACAATGAGCAGTTCTTC.

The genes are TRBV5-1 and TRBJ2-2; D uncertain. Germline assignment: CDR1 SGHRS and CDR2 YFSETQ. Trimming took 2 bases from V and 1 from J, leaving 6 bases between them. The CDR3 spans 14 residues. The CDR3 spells CASSFRQNTGELFF. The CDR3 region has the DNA TGCGCCAGCAGCTTCAGGCAGAACACCGGGGAGCTGTTTTTT.

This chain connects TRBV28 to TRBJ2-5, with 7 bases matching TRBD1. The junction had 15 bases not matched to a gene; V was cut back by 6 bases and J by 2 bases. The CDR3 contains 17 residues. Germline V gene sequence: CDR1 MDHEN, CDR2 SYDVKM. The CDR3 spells CASSGEFRQGKQETQYF. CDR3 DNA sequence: TGTGCCAGCAGCGGAGAATTCAGACAGGGCAAACAAGAGACCCAGTACTTC.

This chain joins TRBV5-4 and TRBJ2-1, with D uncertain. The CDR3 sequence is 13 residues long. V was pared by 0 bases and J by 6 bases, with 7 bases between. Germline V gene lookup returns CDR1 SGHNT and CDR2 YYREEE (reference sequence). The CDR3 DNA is TGTGCCAGCAGCTTGGAGGTTGCCAATGAGCAGTTCTTC. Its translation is CASSLEVANEQFF.

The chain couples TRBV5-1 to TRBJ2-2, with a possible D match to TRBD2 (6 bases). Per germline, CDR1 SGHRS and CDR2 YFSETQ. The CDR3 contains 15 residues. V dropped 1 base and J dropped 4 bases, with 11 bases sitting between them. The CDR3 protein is CASSLPSAGTGELFF. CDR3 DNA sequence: TGCGCCAGCAGCTTGCCTAGCGCCGGCACCGGGGAGCTGTTTTTT.

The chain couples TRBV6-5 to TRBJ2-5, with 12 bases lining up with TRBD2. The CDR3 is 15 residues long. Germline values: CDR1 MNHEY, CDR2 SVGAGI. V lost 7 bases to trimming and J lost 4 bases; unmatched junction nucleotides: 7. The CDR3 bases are TGTGCCAGCAAAGGACTAGCGGGATCGGGAGAGACCCAGTACTTC. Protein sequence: CASKGLAGSGETQYF.

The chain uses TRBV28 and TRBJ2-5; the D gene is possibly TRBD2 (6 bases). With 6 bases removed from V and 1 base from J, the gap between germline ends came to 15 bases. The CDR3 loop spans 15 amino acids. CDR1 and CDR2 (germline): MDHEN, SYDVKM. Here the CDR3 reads CASSPNKLAQETQYF. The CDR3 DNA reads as TGTGCCAGCAGCCCAAACAAACTAGCCCAAGAGACCCAGTACTTC.

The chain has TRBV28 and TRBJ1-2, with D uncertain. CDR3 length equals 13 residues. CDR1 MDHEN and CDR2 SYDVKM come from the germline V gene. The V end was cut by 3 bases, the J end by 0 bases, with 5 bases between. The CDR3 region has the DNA TGTGCCAGCAGTTTGGTTCCTAACTATGGCTACACCTTC. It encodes CASSLVPNYGYTF.

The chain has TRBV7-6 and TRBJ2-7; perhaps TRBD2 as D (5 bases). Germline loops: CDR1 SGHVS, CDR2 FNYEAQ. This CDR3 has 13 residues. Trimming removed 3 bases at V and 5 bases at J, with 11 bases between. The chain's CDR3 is CASSFGVIDEQYF. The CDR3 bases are TGTGCCAGCAGCTTCGGGGTTATCGACGAGCAGTACTTC.

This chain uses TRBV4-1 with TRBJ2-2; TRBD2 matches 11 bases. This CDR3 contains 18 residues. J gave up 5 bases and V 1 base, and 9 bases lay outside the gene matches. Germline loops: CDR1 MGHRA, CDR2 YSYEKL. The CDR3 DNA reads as TGCGCCAGCAGCCAAGGTGCCCGACTAGCGGGACATACCGGGGAGCTGTTTTTT. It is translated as CASSQGARLAGHTGELFF.

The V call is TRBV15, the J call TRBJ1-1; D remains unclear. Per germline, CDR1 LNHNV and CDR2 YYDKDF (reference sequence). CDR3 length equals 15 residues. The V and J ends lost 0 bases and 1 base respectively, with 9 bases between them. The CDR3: CATSRDRQRNTEAFF. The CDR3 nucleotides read TGTGCCACCAGCAGAGATCGGCAGAGGAACACTGAAGCTTTCTTT.

The CDR3 DNA sequence: TGCAGCGTGCGGACAGGGGCTCCAGATACGCAGTATTTT. This encodes CSVRTGAPDTQYF. The rearrangement uses TRBV29-1 and TRBJ2-3; the match to TRBD1 covers 9 bases. This CDR3 has 13 amino acids. With V trimmed by 6 bases and J by 4 bases, 5 bases remained unmatched. The germline V gene has CDR1 SQVTM and CDR2 ANQGSEA.

The CDR3 region is CASSPRVAGGYTF. The CDR3 DNA follows: TGTGCCAGCAGCCCCCGGGTCGCCGGGGGCTACACCTTC. The chain has TRBV5-6 and TRBJ1-2; D not resolved. Trimming left V 4 bases short and J 8 bases short, with 15 bases between. The CDR3 runs to 13 residues. CDR1 is SGHDT and CDR2 is YYEEEE in the germline V gene. Using reference TRBV5-6 and TRBJ1-2 for the parts outside the CDR3, the full variable domain is DAGVTQSPTHLIKTRGQQVTLRCSPKSGHDTVSWYQQALGQGPQFIFQYYEEEERQRGNFPDRFSGHQFPNYSSELNVNALLLGDSALYLCASSPRVAGGYTFGSGTRLTVV.

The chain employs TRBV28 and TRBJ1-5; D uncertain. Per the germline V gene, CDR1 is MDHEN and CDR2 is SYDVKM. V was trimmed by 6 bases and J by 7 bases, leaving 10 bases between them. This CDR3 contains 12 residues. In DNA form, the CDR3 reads TGTGCCAGCAGGGAGGCGGGCCAGCCCCAGCATTTT. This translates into CASREAGQPQHF. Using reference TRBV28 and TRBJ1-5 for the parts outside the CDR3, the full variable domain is DVKVTQSSRYLVKRTGEKVFLECVQDMDHENMFWYRQDPGLGLRLIYFSYDVKMKEKGDIPEGYSVSREKKERFSLILESASTNQTSMYLCASREAGQPQHFGDGTRLSIL.

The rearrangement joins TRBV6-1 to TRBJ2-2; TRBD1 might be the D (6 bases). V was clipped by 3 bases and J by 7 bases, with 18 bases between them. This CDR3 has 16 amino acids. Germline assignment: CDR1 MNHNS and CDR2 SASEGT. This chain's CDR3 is CASSDRGLQGIGELFF. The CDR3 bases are TGTGCCAGCAGTGACCGGGGTCTACAGGGTATCGGGGAGCTGTTTTTT.

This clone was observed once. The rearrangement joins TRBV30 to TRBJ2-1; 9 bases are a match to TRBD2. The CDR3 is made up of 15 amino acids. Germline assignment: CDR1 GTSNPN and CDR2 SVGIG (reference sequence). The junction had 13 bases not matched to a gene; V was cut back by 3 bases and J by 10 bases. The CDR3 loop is CAWSRDSGRAREQFF. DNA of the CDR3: TGTGCCTGGAGCCGGGATAGCGGGAGAGCACGGGAGCAGTTCTTC.

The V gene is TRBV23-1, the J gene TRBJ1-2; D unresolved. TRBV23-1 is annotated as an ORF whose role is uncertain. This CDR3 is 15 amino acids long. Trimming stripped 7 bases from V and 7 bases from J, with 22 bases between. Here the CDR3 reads CASTPPSGSVLGYTF. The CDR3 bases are TGCGCCAGCACCCCCCCCTCTGGCTCGGTCCTTGGCTACACCTTC.